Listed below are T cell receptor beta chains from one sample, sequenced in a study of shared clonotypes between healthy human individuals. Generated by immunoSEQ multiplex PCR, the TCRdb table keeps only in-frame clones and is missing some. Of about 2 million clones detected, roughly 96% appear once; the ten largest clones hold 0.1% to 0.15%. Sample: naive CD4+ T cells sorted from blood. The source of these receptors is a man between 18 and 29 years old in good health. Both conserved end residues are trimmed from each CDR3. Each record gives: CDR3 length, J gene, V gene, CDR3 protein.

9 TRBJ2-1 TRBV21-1 ASSKVREQF
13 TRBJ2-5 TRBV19 ASSITRDGGETQY
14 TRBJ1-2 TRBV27 ASSLNPGPGTMRYT
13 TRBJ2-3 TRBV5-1 ASSLLYASTDTQY
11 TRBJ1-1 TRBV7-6 ASSLIRNTEAF
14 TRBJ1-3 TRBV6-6 ASSYSNPVSGNTIY
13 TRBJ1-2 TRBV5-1 ASSLVTGPYYGYT
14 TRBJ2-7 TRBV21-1 ASREVSRDFSYEQY
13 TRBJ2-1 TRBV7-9 ASSLRREGLNEQF
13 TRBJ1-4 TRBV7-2 ASSLAGTGNEKLF
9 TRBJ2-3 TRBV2 ASSTGDTQY
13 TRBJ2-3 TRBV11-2 ASSLGLAGRDTQY
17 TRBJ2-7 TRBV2 ASTSRTGSFQSTSYEQY
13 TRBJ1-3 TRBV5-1 ASSDTGGSGNTIY
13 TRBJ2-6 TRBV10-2 ASTSRGPGANVLT
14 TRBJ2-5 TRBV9 ASSGTSGGNQETQY
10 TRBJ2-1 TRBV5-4 ASSFNYNEQF
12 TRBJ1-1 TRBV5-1 ASTLAGLNTEAF
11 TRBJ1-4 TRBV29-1 SVVGGVGEKLF
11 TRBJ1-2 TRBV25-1 ASSLATGKGYT
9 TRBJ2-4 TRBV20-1 SARDRAVQY
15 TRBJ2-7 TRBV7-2 ASSLVLAGGVTYEQY
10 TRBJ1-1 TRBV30 ASHLMNTEAF
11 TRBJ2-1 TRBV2 ASTGAFDNEQF
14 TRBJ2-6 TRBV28 ASSPNRFSGANVLT
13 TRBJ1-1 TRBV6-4 ASSGPRQGATEAF
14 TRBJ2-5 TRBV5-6 ASSSWTSGRQETQY
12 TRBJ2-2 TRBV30 AWSTDRVSGELF
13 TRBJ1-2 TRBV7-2 ASSLQSSPGLGYT
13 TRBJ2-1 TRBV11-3 ASSLQGSSYNEQF
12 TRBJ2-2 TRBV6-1 ASSAETGVGELF
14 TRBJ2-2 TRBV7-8 ASSLEAGVNTGELF
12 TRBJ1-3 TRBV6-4 ASSDRGLGNTIY
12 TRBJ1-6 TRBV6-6 ATRWAVNNSPLH
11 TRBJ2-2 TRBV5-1 ASSSGDRGELF
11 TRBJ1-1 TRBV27 ASSPRDRVAAF
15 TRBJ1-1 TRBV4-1 ASSLLGLGELNTEAF
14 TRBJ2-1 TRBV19 ASSIPMDWSYNEQF
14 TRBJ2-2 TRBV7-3 ASSLRKRARTGELF
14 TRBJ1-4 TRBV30 AWIPSALATNEKLF
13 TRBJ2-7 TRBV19 ASSKGLAGAYEQY
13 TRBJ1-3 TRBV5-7 ASSLFRDPGNTIY
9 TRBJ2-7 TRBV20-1 SATGGDEQY
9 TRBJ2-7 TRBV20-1 SAQGSYEQY
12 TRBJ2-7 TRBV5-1 ASSLDGSSYEQY
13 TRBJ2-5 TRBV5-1 ASSSGTGDGETQY
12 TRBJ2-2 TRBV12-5 ASGLPKDTGELF
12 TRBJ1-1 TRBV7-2 ASSDHSMNTEAF
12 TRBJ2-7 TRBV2 ASSEPIWSYEQY
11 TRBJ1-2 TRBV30 AWSVLASYGYT
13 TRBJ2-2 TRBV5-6 ASSTLGGENVELF
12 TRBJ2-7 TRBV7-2 ASSFDRGSYEQY